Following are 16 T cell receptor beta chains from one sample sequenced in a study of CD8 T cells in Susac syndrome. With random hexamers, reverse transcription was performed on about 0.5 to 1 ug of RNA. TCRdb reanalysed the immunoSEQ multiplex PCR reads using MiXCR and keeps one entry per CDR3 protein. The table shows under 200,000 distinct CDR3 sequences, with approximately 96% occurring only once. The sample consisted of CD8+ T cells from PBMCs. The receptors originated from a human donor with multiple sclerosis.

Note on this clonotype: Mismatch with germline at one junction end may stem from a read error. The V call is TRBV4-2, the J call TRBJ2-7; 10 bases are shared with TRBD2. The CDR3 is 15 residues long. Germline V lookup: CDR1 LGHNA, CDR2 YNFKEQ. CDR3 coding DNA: TGTGCCAGCAGTCAAGCGGGAGGGGCGTTAGGCGAGCAGTACTTC. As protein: CASSQAGGALGEQYF.

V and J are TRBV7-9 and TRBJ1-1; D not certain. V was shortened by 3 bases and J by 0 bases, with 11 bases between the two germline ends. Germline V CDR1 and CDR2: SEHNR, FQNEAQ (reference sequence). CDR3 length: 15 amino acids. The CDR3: CASSLVAGMNTEAFF. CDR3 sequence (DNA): TGTGCCAGCAGCTTGGTGGCCGGCATGAACACTGAAGCTTTCTTT.

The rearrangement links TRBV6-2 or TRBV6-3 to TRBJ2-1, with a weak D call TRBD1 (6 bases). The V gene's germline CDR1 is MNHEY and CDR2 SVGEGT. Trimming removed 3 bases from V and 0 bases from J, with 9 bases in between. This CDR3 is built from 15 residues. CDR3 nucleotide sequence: TGTGCCAGCAGTTATCAGGGGAGCTCCTACAATGAGCAGTTCTTC. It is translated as CASSYQGSSYNEQFF.

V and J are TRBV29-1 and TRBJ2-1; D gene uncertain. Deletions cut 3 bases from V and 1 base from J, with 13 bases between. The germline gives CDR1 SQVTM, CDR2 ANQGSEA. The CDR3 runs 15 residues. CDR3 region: CSVDDPPFSYNEQFF. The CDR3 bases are TGCAGCGTTGACGACCCCCCCTTTTCCTACAATGAGCAGTTCTTC.

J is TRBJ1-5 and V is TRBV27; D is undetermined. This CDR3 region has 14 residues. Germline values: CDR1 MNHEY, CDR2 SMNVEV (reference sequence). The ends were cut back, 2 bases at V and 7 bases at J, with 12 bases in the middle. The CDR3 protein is CASSLQASSQPQHF. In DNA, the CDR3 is TGTGCCAGCAGTTTACAGGCCAGTTCGCAGCCCCAGCATTTT.

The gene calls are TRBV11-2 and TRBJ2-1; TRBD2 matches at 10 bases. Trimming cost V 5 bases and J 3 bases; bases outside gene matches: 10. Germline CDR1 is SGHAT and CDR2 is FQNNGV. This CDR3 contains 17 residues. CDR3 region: CASSPLLAGARYNEQFF. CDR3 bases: TGTGCCAGCAGCCCCTTGCTAGCGGGGGCCCGCTACAATGAGCAGTTCTTC.

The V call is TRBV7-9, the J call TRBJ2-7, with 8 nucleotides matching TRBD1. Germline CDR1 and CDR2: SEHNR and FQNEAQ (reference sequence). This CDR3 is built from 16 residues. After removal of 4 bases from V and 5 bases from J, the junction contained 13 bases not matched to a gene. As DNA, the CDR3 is TGTGCCAGCAGCTCTAGCCTAGGGACAGGCCCCCACGAGCAGTACTTC. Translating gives CASSSSLGTGPHEQYF.

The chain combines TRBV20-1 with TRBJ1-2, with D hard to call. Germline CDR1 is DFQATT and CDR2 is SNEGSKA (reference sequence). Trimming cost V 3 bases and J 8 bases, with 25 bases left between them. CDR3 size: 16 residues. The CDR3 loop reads CSAREVLREPGMGYTF. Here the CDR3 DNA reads TGCAGTGCTAGGGAGGTACTTCGGGAACCGGGAATGGGCTACACCTTC.

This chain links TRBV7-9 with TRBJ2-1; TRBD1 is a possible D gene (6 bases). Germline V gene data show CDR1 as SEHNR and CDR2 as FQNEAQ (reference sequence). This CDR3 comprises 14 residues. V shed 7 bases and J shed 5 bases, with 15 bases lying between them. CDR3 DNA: TGTGCCAGCATCGGACAGATACTTGACAATGAGCAGTTCTTC. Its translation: CASIGQILDNEQFF.

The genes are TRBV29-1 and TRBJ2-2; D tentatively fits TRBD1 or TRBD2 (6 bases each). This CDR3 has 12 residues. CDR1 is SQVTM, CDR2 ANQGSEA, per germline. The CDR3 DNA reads TGCAGTGGGGGGCGGGTCACCGGGGAGCTGTTTTTT. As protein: CSGGRVTGELFF.

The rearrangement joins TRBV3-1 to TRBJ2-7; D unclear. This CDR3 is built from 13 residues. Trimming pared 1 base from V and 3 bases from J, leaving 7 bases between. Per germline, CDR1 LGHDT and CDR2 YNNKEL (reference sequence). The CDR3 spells CASSQGVGYEQYF. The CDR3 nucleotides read TGTGCCAGCAGCCAAGGCGTGGGCTACGAGCAGTACTTC.

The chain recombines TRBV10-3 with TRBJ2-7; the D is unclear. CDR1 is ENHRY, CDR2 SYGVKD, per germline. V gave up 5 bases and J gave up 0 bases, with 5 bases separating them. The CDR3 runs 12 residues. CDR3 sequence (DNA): TGTGCCATCAGTAGGGACTCCTACGAGCAGTACTTC. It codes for CAISRDSYEQYF.

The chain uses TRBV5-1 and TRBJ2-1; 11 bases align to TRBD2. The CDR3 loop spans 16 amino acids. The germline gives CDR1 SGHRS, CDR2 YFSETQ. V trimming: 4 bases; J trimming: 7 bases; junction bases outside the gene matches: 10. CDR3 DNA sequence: TGCGCCAGCAGCCTGCTGGGACTAGCGGTTTTGAATGAGCAGTTCTTC. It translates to CASSLLGLAVLNEQFF.

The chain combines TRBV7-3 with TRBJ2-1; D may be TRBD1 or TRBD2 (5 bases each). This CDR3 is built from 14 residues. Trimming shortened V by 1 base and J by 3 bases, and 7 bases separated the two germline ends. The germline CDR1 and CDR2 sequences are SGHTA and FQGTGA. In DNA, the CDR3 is TGTGCCAGCAGCTTAAGGGACGGCTACAATGAGCAGTTCTTC. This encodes CASSLRDGYNEQFF.

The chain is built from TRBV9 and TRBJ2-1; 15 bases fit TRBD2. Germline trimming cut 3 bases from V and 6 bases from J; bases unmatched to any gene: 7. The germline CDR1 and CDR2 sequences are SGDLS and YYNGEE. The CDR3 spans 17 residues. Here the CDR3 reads CASSAGLAGGMLNEQFF. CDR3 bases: TGTGCCAGCAGCGCCGGACTAGCGGGAGGGATGCTCAATGAGCAGTTCTTC. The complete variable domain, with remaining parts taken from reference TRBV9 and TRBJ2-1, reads DSGVTQTPKHLITATGQRVTLRCSPRSGDLSVYWYQQSLDQGLQFLIQYYNGEERAKGNILERFSAQQFPDLHSELNLSSLELGDSALYFCASSAGLAGGMLNEQFFGPGTRLTVL.

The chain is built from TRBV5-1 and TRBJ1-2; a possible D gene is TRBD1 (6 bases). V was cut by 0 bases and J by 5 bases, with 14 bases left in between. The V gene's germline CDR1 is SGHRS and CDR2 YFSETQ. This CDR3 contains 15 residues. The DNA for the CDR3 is TGCGCCAGCAGCTTGGAGGACAGCGAAATATATGGCTACACCTTC. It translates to CASSLEDSEIYGYTF.